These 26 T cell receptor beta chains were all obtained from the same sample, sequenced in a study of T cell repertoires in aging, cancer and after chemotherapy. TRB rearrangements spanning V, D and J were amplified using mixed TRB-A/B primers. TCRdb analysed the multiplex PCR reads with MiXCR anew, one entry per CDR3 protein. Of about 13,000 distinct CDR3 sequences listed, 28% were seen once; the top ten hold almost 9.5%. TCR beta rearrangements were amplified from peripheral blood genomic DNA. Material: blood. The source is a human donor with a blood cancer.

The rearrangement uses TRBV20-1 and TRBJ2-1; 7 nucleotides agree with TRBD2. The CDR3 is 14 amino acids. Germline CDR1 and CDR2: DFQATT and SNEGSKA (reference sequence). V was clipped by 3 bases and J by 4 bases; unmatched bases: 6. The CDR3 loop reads CSARGRAGYNEQFF. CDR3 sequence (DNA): TGCAGTGCTAGGGGGAGGGCGGGGTACAATGAGCAGTTCTTC.

CDR3: CASGASREQYF. The CDR3 region has the DNA TGTGCCAGCGGGGCGTCGCGCGAGCAGTACTTC. The rearrangement joins TRBV7-2 to TRBJ2-7; D is perhaps TRBD1 (5 bases). Germline V lookup: CDR1 SGHTA, CDR2 FQGNSA. V was clipped by 8 bases and J by 6 bases, with 11 bases between them. The CDR3 runs to 11 residues.

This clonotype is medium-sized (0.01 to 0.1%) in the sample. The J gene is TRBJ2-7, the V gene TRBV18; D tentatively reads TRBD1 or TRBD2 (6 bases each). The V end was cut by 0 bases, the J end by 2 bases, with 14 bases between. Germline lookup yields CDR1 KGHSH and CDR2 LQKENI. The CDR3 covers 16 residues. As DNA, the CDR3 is TGTGCCAGCTCACCACCGAGACAGGACTATACCTACGAGCAGTACTTC. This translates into CASSPPRQDYTYEQYF.

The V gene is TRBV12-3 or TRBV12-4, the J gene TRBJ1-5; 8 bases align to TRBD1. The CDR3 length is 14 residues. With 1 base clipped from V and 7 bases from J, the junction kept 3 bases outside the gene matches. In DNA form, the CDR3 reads TGTGCCAGCAGTTTAGAGGCAGGGGGCCAGCCCCAGCATTTT. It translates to CASSLEAGGQPQHF.

DNA of the CDR3: TGTGCCAGCAGTGAACCAATCGGGACGACGGCCAAAAACATTCAGTACTTC. Translated, it gives CASSEPIGTTAKNIQYF. The chain recombines TRBV6-1 with TRBJ2-4, with D perhaps TRBD1 or TRBD2 (5 bases each). The germline V and J ends were trimmed by 2 bases and 1 base, with 15 bases remaining between them. The CDR3 runs to 17 residues. The germline gives CDR1 MNHNS, CDR2 SASEGT.

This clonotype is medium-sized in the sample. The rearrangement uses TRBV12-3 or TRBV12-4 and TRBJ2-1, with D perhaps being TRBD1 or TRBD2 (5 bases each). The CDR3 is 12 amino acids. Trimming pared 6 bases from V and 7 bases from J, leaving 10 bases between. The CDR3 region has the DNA TGTGCCAGCAGGAGGGGTAAAAATGAGCAGTTCTTC. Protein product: CASRRGKNEQFF.

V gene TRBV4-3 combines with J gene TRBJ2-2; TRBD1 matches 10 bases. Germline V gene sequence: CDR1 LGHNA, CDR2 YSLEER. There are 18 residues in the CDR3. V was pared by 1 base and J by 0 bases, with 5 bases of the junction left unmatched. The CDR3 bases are TGCGCCAGCAGCCAAGGGGTGGGGACAGGGGCGAACACCGGGGAGCTGTTTTTT. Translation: CASSQGVGTGANTGELFF.

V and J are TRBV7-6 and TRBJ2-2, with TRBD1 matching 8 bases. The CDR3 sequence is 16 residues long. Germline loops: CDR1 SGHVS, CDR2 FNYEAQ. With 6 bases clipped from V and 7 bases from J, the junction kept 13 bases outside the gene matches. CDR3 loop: CASRSRGQGVLGELFF. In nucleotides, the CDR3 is TGTGCCAGCAGATCGAGAGGACAGGGTGTTCTCGGGGAGCTGTTTTTT.

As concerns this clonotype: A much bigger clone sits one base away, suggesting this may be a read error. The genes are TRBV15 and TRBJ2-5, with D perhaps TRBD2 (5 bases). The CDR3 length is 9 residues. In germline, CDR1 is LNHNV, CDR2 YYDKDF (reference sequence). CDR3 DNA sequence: TGTGTCACTAGAGAGACCCAGTACTTC. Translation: CVTRETQYF.

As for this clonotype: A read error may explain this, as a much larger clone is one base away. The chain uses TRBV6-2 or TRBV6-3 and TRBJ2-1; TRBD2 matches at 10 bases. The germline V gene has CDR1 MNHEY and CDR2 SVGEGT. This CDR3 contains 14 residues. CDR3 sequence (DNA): TGTGCCAGCAGTCGCTTAGCGGGGGGAAATGAGGAGTTCTTC. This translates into CASSRLAGGNEEFF.

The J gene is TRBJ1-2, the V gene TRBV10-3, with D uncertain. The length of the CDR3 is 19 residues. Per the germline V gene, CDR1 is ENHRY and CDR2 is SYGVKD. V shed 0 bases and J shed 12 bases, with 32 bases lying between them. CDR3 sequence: CAISESEGRVDQPIFVDTF. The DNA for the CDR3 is TGTGCCATCAGTGAGTCGGAGGGCAGAGTCGACCAACCTATTTTCGTCGACACCTTC.

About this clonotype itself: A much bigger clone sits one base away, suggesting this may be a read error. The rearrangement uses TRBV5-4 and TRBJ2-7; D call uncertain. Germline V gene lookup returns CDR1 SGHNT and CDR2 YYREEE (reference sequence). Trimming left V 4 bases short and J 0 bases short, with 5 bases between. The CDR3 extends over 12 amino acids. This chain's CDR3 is CASSDTSYEQYV. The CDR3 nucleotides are TGTGCCAGCAGCGACACCTCCTACGAGCAGTACGTC.

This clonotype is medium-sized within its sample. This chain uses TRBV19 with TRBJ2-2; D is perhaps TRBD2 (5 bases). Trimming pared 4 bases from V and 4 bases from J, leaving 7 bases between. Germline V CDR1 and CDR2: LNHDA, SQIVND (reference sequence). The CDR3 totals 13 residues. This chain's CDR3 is CASSKAGTGELFF. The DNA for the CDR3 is TGTGCCAGTAGTAAGGCGGGCACCGGGGAGCTGTTTTTT.

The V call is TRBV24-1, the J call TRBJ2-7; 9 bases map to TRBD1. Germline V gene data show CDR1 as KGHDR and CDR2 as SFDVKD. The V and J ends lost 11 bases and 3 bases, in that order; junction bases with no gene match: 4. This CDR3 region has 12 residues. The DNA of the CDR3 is TGTGCCAGGGGGGGACAGGGCTACGAGCAGTACGTC. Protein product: CARGGQGYEQYV.

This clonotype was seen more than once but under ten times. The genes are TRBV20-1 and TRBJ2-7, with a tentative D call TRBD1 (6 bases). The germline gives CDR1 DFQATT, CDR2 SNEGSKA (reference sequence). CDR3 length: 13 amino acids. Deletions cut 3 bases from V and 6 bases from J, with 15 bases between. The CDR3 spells CSARGAEGTEQYV. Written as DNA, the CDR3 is TGCAGTGCTAGGGGGGCCGAGGGTACCGAGCAGTACGTC.

The CDR3 region has the DNA TGTGCCAGCAGCTTGGCGGGACTAGCGGGGGCCGCTACCTACAATGAGCAGTTCTTC. Translation: CASSLAGLAGAATYNEQFF. The V gene is TRBV5-4, the J gene TRBJ2-1; 14 nucleotides match TRBD2. V was pared by 0 bases and J by 2 bases, with 7 bases of the junction left unmatched. The CDR3 has 19 amino acids. Looked up from germline, CDR1 is SGHNT and CDR2 is YYREEE (reference sequence).

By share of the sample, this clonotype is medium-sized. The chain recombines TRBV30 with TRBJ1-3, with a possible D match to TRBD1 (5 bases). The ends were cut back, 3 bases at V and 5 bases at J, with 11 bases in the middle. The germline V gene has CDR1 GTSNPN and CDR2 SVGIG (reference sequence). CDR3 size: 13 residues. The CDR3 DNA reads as TGTGCCTGGAGCGCGGGGCCAAGAAACACCATATATTTT. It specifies CAWSAGPRNTIYF. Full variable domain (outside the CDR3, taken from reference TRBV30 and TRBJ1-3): SQTIHQWPATLVQPVGSPLSLECTVEGTSNPNLYWYRQAAGRGLQLLFYSVGIGQISSEVPQNLSASRPQDRQFILSSKKLLLSDSGFYLCAWSAGPRNTIYFGEGSWLTVV.

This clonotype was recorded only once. The CDR3 sequence is CASGLSGGNQPQHF. The CDR3 DNA reads as TGTGCCAGCGGTTTATCGGGGGGTAATCAGCCCCAGCATTTT. V is TRBV7-9 and J is TRBJ1-5; D possibly corresponds to TRBD1 (5 bases). Germline V lookup: CDR1 SEHNR, CDR2 FQNEAQ (reference sequence). CDR3 length: 14 amino acids. Trimming stripped 8 bases from V and 4 bases from J, with 15 bases between.

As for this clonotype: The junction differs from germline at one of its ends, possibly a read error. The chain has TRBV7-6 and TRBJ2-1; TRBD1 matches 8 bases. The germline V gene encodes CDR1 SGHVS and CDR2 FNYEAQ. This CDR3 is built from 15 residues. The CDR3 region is CASSPGTGSSNEQFF. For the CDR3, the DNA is TGCGCCAGCAGCCCTGGGACAGGTAGTTCCAATGAGCAGTTCTTC.

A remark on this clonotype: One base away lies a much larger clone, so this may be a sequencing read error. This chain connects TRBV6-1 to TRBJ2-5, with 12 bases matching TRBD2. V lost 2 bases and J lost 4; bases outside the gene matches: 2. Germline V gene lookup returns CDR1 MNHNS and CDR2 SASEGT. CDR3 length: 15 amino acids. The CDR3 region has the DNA TGTGCCAGCAGTGAACTAGCGGGGGGGCCAGAGACCCAGTACTTC. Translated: CASSELAGGPETQYF.

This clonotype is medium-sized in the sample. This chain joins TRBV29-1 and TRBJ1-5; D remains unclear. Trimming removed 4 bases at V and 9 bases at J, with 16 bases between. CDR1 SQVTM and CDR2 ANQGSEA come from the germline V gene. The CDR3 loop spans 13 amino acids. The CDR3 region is CSVGSGEGSPQHF. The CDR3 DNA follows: TGCAGCGTTGGGTCAGGCGAGGGATCGCCCCAGCATTTT.

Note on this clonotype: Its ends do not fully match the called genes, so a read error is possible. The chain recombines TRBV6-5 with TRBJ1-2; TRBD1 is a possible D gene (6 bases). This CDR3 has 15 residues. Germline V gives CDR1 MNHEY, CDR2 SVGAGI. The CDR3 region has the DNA TGTGTCAGCAGTTACGAGGGGGGGCCCAACTATGGCTACACCTTC. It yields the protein CVSSYEGGPNYGYTF.

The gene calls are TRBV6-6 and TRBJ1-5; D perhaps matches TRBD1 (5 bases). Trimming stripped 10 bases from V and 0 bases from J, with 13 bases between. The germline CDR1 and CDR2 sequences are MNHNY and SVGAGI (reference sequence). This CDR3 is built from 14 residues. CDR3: CATLGGYSNQPQHF. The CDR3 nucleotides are TGTGCCACCTTGGGGGGGTATAGCAATCAGCCCCAGCATTTT.

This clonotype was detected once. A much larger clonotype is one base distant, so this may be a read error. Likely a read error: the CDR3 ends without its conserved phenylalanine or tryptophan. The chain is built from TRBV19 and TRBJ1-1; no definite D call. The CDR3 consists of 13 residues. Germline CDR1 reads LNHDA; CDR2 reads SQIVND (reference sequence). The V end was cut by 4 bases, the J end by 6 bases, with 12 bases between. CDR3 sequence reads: CASSSLLSPEAFL. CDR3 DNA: TGTGCCAGTAGTAGCCTTCTGTCCCCTGAAGCTTTCTTA.

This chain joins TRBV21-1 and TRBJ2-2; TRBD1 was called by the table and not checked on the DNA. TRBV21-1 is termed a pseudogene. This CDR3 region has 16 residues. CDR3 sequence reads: CASSLPLFGQTGELFF. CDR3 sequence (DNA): TGTGCCAGCAGCCTCCCCCTTTTTGGACAGACCGGGGAGCTGTTTTTT.

DNA for the CDR3: TGTGCCAGCTCACCAACCAATAGCAATCAGCCCCAGCATTTT. It specifies CASSPTNSNQPQHF. V usage is TRBV18 and J usage is TRBJ1-5, with D unclear. V was pared by 2 bases and J by 0 bases, with 5 bases between. Germline V lookup: CDR1 KGHSH, CDR2 LQKENI. CDR3 length: 14 residues.